The 20 T cell receptor beta chains given below trace back to one sample, sequenced in a study of regulatory T cells in long-lasting Graves disease (dated by TCRdb to the early 2020s). Library preparation employed multiplex PCR. TCRdb shows the sequencer as Illumina HiSeq 4000. To build TCR beta libraries, CDR3 regions were amplified by Arm-PCR using iRepertoire HTBI primers. In-frame beta chains were kept once TCRdb had trimmed the public reads at Q25 with fastp and called clones with MiXCR. Rows are combined by CDR3 protein, so each entry shows the most common genes and DNA. Counted in this sample were under 500,000 distinct CDR3 sequences; around 20% of them appeared once. 7% to 10% of the sample is in the top ten clones. The time point tag for this specimen amounts to: persistent/refractory GD, antithyroid drugs over 5 years with positive TRAb. RNA was extracted from PBMCs in TRIzol for both TCR sequencing and RNA sequencing.

This specimen consisted of peripheral blood mononuclear cells (PBMCs), obtained when the disease was refractory, from a patient treated with antithyroid drugs. The origin of the receptors is a female donor with Graves disease.

This clonotype was seen repeatedly, ten times or more. J is TRBJ2-7 and V is TRBV20-1; D is perhaps TRBD1 (6 bases). The germline V and J ends were trimmed by 3 bases and 3 bases, with 12 bases remaining between them. CDR3 length: 13 amino acids. Looked up from germline, CDR1 is DFQATT and CDR2 is SNEGSKA (reference sequence). Here the CDR3 DNA reads TGCAGTGCTAGCTCAGACAGGATCTACGAGCAGTACTTC. The encoded protein is CSASSDRIYEQYF.

The CDR3 sequence: CASSLGRGTGANVLTF. Here the CDR3 DNA reads TGTGCCAGCAGCCTAGGCAGGGGGACTGGGGCCAACGTCCTGACTTTC. The V and J genes are TRBV14 and TRBJ2-6, with 7 bases identical to TRBD1. Germline V gene sequence: CDR1 SGHDN, CDR2 FVKESK. Trimming at V came to 4 bases and at J to 2 bases, leaving 5 bases not matched to a gene. This CDR3 has 16 amino acids.

About this clonotype itself: Since a much larger clone is just one base distant, this may be a read error. CDR3 in amino acids: CASSAQGALNTEAFF. The CDR3 DNA follows: TGTGCCAGCAGCGCCCAGGGGGCGCTGAACACTGAAGCTTTCTTT. This chain links TRBV11-1 with TRBJ1-1, with TRBD1 identical over 8 bases. The V and J ends lost 5 bases and 0 bases, in that order; junction bases with no gene match: 5. Per the germline V gene, CDR1 is SGHAT and CDR2 is FQDESV (reference sequence). The CDR3 is 15 residues long. Full variable domain (outside the CDR3, taken from reference TRBV11-1 and TRBJ1-1): EAEVAQSPRYKITEKSQAVAFWCDPISGHATLYWYRQILGQGPELLVQFQDESVVDDSQLPKDRFSAERLKGVDSTLKIQPAELGDSAMYLCASSAQGALNTEAFFGQGTRLTVV.

This rearrangement joins TRBV29-1 to TRBJ1-1; 9 bases map to TRBD1. V lost 1 base to trimming and J lost 6 bases; unmatched junction nucleotides: 6. This CDR3 contains 14 residues. CDR1 is SQVTM, CDR2 ANQGSEA, per germline. The DNA for the CDR3 is TGCAGCGTTGAAGCTGTGTGGACAGGGGCTGAAGCTTTCTTT. Amino acids: CSVEAVWTGAEAFF.

This clonotype was picked up many times. The chain carries TRBV12-3 or TRBV12-4 and TRBJ2-7, with 8 bases identical to TRBD1. The CDR3 runs 15 residues. Trimming removed 4 bases from V and 2 bases from J; junction bases left unmatched: 7. CDR3 sequence: CASSSLGTGTYEQYF. DNA for the CDR3: TGTGCCAGCAGTTCGCTGGGGACAGGTACCTACGAGCAGTACTTC.

At least ten counts were recorded for this clonotype. This chain uses TRBV30 with TRBJ2-7, with D possibly matching TRBD1 (5 bases). CDR1 GTSNPN and CDR2 SVGIG come from the germline V gene (reference sequence). The CDR3 covers 14 residues. V gave up 0 bases and J gave up 2 bases, with 11 bases separating them. CDR3 amino acids: CAWSVLDTTYEQYF. The CDR3 region has the DNA TGTGCCTGGAGTGTACTGGACACAACCTACGAGCAGTACTTC.

V is TRBV2 and J is TRBJ2-7; D possibly corresponds to TRBD2 (6 bases). V shed 7 bases and J shed 3 bases, with 19 bases lying between them. Germline values: CDR1 SNHLY, CDR2 FYNNEI. CDR3 length equals 15 residues. CDR3 in DNA: TGTGCCAGCAATAGCGGTCTGTTGATGGGCTACGAGCAGTACTTC. Its translation: CASNSGLLMGYEQYF.

This clonotype has a handful of counts. The rearrangement joins TRBV27 to TRBJ2-7; D might be TRBD2 (6 bases). This CDR3 is 13 amino acids long. CDR1 MNHEY and CDR2 SMNVEV come from the germline V gene (reference sequence). The germline V and J ends were trimmed by 4 bases and 6 bases, with 13 bases remaining between them. The CDR3 here is CASSWASVGEQYF. The CDR3 nucleotides read TGTGCCAGCAGTTGGGCTAGCGTAGGCGAGCAGTACTTC.

There are many counts of this clonotype. The V and J genes are TRBV2 and TRBJ1-2; possible D gene TRBD1, 6 bases. Germline V gene sequence: CDR1 SNHLY, CDR2 FYNNEI. V shed 11 bases and J shed 2 bases, with 15 bases lying between them. The CDR3 runs to 13 residues. The CDR3 region has the DNA TGTGCCGGGCAGGGGTTAGGCAACTATGGCTACACCTTC. This translates into CAGQGLGNYGYTF.

This clonotype was seen only a few times. This chain links TRBV18 with TRBJ1-2; D remains ambiguous. The CDR3 totals 14 residues. The germline CDR1 and CDR2 sequences are KGHSH and LQKENI. The V gene lost 0 bases and the J gene lost 2 bases, with 7 bases spanning the gap. The CDR3 reads CASSPPEINYGYTF. The DNA of the CDR3 is TGTGCCAGCTCACCACCAGAGATCAACTATGGCTACACCTTC.

The CDR3 DNA reads TGCGCCAGCAGCTCGCAGGGCACAGGGGAAGAGACCCAGTACTTC. This translates into CASSSQGTGEETQYF. V is TRBV5-1 and J is TRBJ2-5; 7 bases are shared with TRBD1. Germline CDR1 reads SGHRS; CDR2 reads YFSETQ. The CDR3 runs to 15 residues. Trimming removed 3 bases from V and 3 bases from J; junction bases left unmatched: 8.

The chain recombines TRBV5-4 with TRBJ1-1; no firm D call. The CDR3 sequence is 15 residues long. With 7 bases removed from V and 0 bases from J, the gap between germline ends came to 16 bases. Germline loops: CDR1 SGHNT, CDR2 YYREEE (reference sequence). Written as DNA, the CDR3 is TGTGCCAGCGGCCTGCCCAGGCGGGTGAACACTGAAGCTTTCTTT. This encodes CASGLPRRVNTEAFF.

This clonotype appeared many times. This chain joins TRBV11-2 and TRBJ2-7; D gene ambiguous. V lost 2 bases and J 7 bases, leaving 12 bases between the germline ends. CDR1 is SGHAT and CDR2 is FQNNGV in the germline V gene. The CDR3 is 13 amino acids. In nucleotides, the CDR3 is TGTGCCAGCAGCTTATTTCGAGGCGATGAGCAGTACTTC. Translation: CASSLFRGDEQYF.

This clonotype was observed a handful of times. The V gene is TRBV7-9, the J gene TRBJ2-7; tentative D call: TRBD1 (5 bases). Germline V gene data show CDR1 as SEHNR and CDR2 as FQNEAQ (reference sequence). V was cut by 5 bases and J by 2 bases, with 13 bases left in between. The CDR3 extends over 14 amino acids. The CDR3 is CASSPPRVPYEQYF. The CDR3 DNA reads as TGTGCCAGCAGCCCTCCCAGGGTTCCCTACGAGCAGTACTTC.

In its sample, this clonotype was seen many times. The chain employs TRBV7-2 and TRBJ1-1; 10 nucleotides align to TRBD1. The CDR3 runs 16 residues. Germline values: CDR1 SGHTA, CDR2 FQGNSA. The V segment lost 0 bases and the J segment 6 bases; nucleotides outside the gene matches: 7. DNA of the CDR3: TGTGCCAGCAGCTTAGCTGAGGGACAGGGGTTTCCTGAAGCTTTCTTT. The encoded protein is CASSLAEGQGFPEAFF.

J is TRBJ2-2 and V is TRBV3-1; D tentatively fits TRBD1 or TRBD2 (6 bases each). Germline V gene sequence: CDR1 LGHDT, CDR2 YNNKEL (reference sequence). The CDR3 length is 14 residues. V lost 0 bases and J 9 bases, leaving 11 bases between the germline ends. CDR3 nucleotide sequence: TGTGCCAGCAGCCAAGATCCGGGGGCCTGGGAGCTGTTTTTT. Translating gives CASSQDPGAWELFF.

Of note for this clonotype: One base separates it from a far larger clone, so it is likely a read error. The chain is built from TRBV20-1 and TRBJ2-7; a possible D gene is TRBD2 (5 bases). The J call is uncertain, as TRBJ2-5 better fits the DNA end. The length of the CDR3 is 15 residues. Germline CDR1 reads DFQATT; CDR2 reads SNEGSKA (reference sequence). The CDR3 loop reads CSASPLDWYQETQYF. CDR3 DNA: TGCAGTGCCAGCCCCCTGGACTGGTACCAAGAGACCCAGTACTTC.

The table lists this clonotype with a few counts. This chain connects TRBV29-1 to TRBJ2-2, with 9 bases aligning to TRBD2. The CDR3 contains 14 residues. The germline V gene has CDR1 SQVTM and CDR2 ANQGSEA. Germline trimming cut 7 bases from V and 5 bases from J; bases unmatched to any gene: 8. In DNA form, the CDR3 reads TGCAGCGGGAGGTTCGCGGGAGGGACCGGGGAGCTGTTTTTT. Amino acid sequence: CSGRFAGGTGELFF.

This clonotype was recorded many times. This rearrangement joins TRBV28 to TRBJ1-2, with no clear D. This CDR3 is 13 amino acids long. Germline V gives CDR1 MDHEN, CDR2 SYDVKM. The V end was cut by 3 bases, the J end by 1 base, with 6 bases between. The DNA for the CDR3 is TGTGCCAGCAGTTTTACAGATAACTATGGCTACACCTTC. This translates into CASSFTDNYGYTF.

This sequence joins TRBV7-9 and TRBJ2-6, with D uncertain. Germline CDR1 reads SEHNR; CDR2 reads FQNEAQ (reference sequence). The CDR3 consists of 17 residues. Trimming cost V 7 bases and J 0 bases, with 16 bases left between them. The CDR3 region has the DNA TGTGCCAGCACCAACAAGACTTCGAGCTCTGGGGCCAACGTCCTGACTTTC. Its translation is CASTNKTSSSGANVLTF.